The rows below give T cell receptor beta chains drawn from one sample of a study of cytomegalovirus exposure and HLA in healthy donors. Only in-frame clones appear in the TCRdb table, and some are missing; sequencing was by immunoSEQ multiplex PCR. The repertoire holds approximately 150,000 clones, with 70% to 90% as singletons. Sample: PBMCs. All receptors come from a woman younger than 35 in good health and CMV-seropositive. CDR3s include the opening cysteine and the closing phenylalanine or tryptophan. A D gene is named only where the DNA matches it firmly.

V	J	D	CDR3
TRBV27	TRBJ2-2	TRBD2	CASSFLAGGTGELFF
TRBV7-8	TRBJ2-7	TRBD2	CASSSFLTSGNTGVYEQYF
TRBV4-1	TRBJ1-3	NA	CASSQGRVGSDTIYF
TRBV11-3	TRBJ1-2	TRBD1	CASSRGQANGYTF
TRBV6-5	TRBJ1-3	NA	CASSSTGPSGNTIYF
TRBV19	TRBJ2-1	TRBD2	CASSLAGGIYNEQFF
TRBV18	TRBJ1-2	NA	CASSPVQSNYGYTF
TRBV7-8	TRBJ2-5	NA	CASSRKFQGEETQYF
TRBV27	TRBJ2-5	NA	CASSPFRELRETQYF
TRBV25-1	TRBJ2-5	TRBD2	CASSHTVGAGEETQYF
TRBV29-1	TRBJ2-7	NA	CSVGGGGAYEQYF
TRBV18	TRBJ1-4	NA	CASSRGRQATNEKLFF
TRBV28	TRBJ1-5	TRBD1	CASSLGTGGIGNQPQHF
TRBV5-1	TRBJ1-1	NA	CASGLTQDGRGEAFF
TRBV5-6	TRBJ2-5	TRBD2	CASSLDTSATFGETQYF
TRBV10-1	TRBJ2-7	TRBD2	CASSEPGGSLAYEQYF
TRBV7-2	TRBJ2-7	NA	CASSLLGPLF
TRBV19	TRBJ2-7	TRBD1	CASKQGTLSYEQYF
TRBV27	TRBJ1-1	NA	CASSINRRGTEAFF
TRBV13	TRBJ1-1	NA	CASSLTGAFF
TRBV6-1	TRBJ2-5	TRBD2	CASSEWILAEPRTQYF
TRBV14	TRBJ2-3	NA	CASSQARAPTTYTDTQYF
TRBV4-1	TRBJ1-4	NA	CASSLAQGPLGEKLFF
TRBV29-1	TRBJ2-7	NA	CSVVLGDEQYF
TRBV2	TRBJ2-7	NA	CASSGWHEQYF
TRBV12-5	TRBJ1-1	TRBD1	CASGLVRTGRVEAFF
TRBV5-1	TRBJ2-1	TRBD2	CASSLTSPNEQFF
TRBV7-9	TRBJ2-5	TRBD1	CASSPSGGTETQYF
TRBV5-1	TRBJ2-1	TRBD2	CASSWTLTRGRSYNEQFF
TRBV5-1	TRBJ2-2	NA	CASSPRGSHTGELFF
TRBV11-2	TRBJ2-1	NA	CASSSTGSSYNEQFF
TRBV6-5	TRBJ2-7	NA	CASSYSQHKWSYEQYF
TRBV7-3	TRBJ2-3	NA	CASSFYALASDTQYF
TRBV28	TRBJ1-5	NA	CASSSGSRAQHF
TRBV4-3	TRBJ2-1	NA	CASSRHTGNEQFF
TRBV5-6	TRBJ1-5	NA	CASSWGLINQPQHF
TRBV7-2	TRBJ2-1	NA	CASQWAQGEQFF
TRBV27	TRBJ1-1	NA	CVSLGGSGNTEAFF
TRBV5-4	TRBJ2-1	TRBD1	CASSPGTGTFF
TRBV5-1	TRBJ2-2	TRBD2	CASSFSRGLAGNTGELFF
TRBV5-1	TRBJ2-2	NA	CASARTILTGELFF
TRBV7-9	TRBJ2-6	TRBD2	CASSLPGGTPANVLTF
TRBV6-6	TRBJ2-7	TRBD2	CASTEASGRSSYEQYF
TRBV15	TRBJ1-2	TRBD1	CATSRDQGEVYGYTF
TRBV9	TRBJ2-1	TRBD2	CASSEGNTGGLAGGSYNEQFF